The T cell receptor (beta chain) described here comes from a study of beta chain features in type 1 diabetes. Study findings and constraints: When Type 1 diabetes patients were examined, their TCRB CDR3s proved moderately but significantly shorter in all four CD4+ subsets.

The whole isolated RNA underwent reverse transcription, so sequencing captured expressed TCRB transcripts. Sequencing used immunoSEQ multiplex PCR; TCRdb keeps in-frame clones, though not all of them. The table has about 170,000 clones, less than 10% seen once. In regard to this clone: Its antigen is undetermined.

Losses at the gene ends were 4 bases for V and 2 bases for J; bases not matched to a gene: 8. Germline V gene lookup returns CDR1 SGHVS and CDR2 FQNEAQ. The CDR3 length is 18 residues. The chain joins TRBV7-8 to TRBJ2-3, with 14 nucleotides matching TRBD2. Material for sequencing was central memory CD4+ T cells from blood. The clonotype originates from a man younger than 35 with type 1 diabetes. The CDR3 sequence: CASSSDRLAGGDTDTQYF. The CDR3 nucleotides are TGTGCCAGCAGCTCCGACCGACTAGCGGGAGGGGACACAGATACGCAGTATTTT.